What follows are 24 T cell receptor beta chains derived from one specimen sequenced in a study of Tregs in tolerant kidney transplant recipients. The nonmyeloablative bone marrow transplants came from related graft donors, with transient mixed chimerism. Clones were read by immunoSEQ multiplex PCR, and TCRdb kept only the in-frame ones, dropping some. The table lists some 30,000 clones. The sample here was CD4+ T cells from blood (PBMCs), taken 24 months after the transplant. These receptors originate from a human patient who received a combined kidney and bone marrow transplant. The graft donor may account for some of the T cells.

Here the CDR3 reads CAIRHTGTGNTIYF. CDR3 bases read: TGTGCCATCAGACACACAGGGACTGGAAACACC. The chain links TRBV10-3 to TRBJ1-3, with D possibly TRBD1 on 6 matching bases. The missing CDR3 end, 3 residues past where the read stops, is filled in from the germline J gene. The germline gives CDR1 ENHRY, CDR2 SYGVKD. V gave up 6 bases and J gave up 2 bases, with 11 bases separating them. The CDR3 spans 14 residues.

For this clone: Read coverage stops 3 residues before the CDR3 terminus; the germline J gene supplies the remainder. V is TRBV19 and J is TRBJ1-5; tentative D call: TRBD1 (5 bases). The CDR3 runs 16 residues. Germline loops: CDR1 LNHDA, CDR2 SQIVND (reference sequence). Deletions cut 3 bases from V and 2 bases from J, with 14 bases between. The CDR3 reads CASSMFGGAGNQPQHF. The sequenced CDR3 bases are TGTGCCAGTAGTATGTTCGGGGGAGCGGGCAATCAGCCC.

This clone shows up as medium-sized by frequency. The sequenced fragment ends 3 residues before the CDR3 boundary, so the rest is inferred from the germline J gene. This chain links TRBV5-1 with TRBJ2-3, with a weak D call TRBD2 (7 bases). This CDR3 contains 17 residues. Trimming removed 4 bases at V and 5 bases at J, with 23 bases between. Germline V gives CDR1 SGHRS, CDR2 YFSETQ. The CDR3: CASSRAYTGGGEDTQYF. Incomplete CDR3 DNA: TGCGCCAGCAGCCGCGCCTATACAGGAGGGGGGGAAGATACG.

With respect to this clone: The read comes to an end 3 residues before the CDR3 does, leaving the germline J gene to fill in the end. The chain uses TRBV29-1 and TRBJ2-3; D is perhaps TRBD2 (6 bases). Trimming removed 7 bases from V and 0 bases from J, with 17 bases in between. This CDR3 has 15 residues. Germline assignment: CDR1 SQVTM and CDR2 ANQGSEA. CDR3 residues: CSARGGQGSTDTQYF. The CDR3 bases that were read are TGCAGCGCGCGAGGAGGGCAGGGAAGCACAGATACG.

Comments on this clone: From the germline J gene comes the end of the CDR3, since the read stops 3 residues before it. The chain uses TRBV24-1 and TRBJ2-7; 11 nucleotides match TRBD1. The trim removed 4 bases at V and 6 bases at J, leaving 7 bases unmatched. Germline V gives CDR1 KGHDR, CDR2 SFDVKD. The CDR3 covers 15 residues. CDR3 DNA (partial): TGTGCCACCAGTGACAATCGGGACAGGGGGACCGAG. It is translated as CATSDNRDRGTE. The entire CDR3 sequence reads CATSDNRDRGTEQYF.

Turning to this clone: The CDR3 is cut off 3 residues early in the read; its end comes from the germline J gene. The chain uses TRBV20-1 and TRBJ1-4; 8 positions match TRBD1. The CDR3 consists of 15 residues. V dropped 7 bases and J dropped 4; count of bases not matched to a gene: 11. The V gene's germline CDR1 is DFQATT and CDR2 SNEGSKA (reference sequence). CDR3 residues: CSVPPLGTGNEKLFF. CDR3 DNA, as far as it was read: TGCAGTGTCCCCCCACTGGGGACAGGTAATGAAAAA.

As for this clone: The CDR3 end is not reached by the read, which stops 3 residues before it; the germline J gene fills it in. The rearrangement joins TRBV20-1 to TRBJ2-3, with D perhaps matching TRBD2 (5 bases). CDR1 is DFQATT and CDR2 is SNEGSKA in the germline V gene (reference sequence). CDR3 length: 14 amino acids. V lost 5 bases, J lost 2 bases, and 14 bases lay in between. The sequenced CDR3 bases are TGCAGTGCTTCTGGGGAGCGGCTCACAGATACG. Its translation is CSASGERLTDT. The complete CDR3 protein is CSASGERLTDTQYF.

As concerns this clone: The read terminates 3 residues ahead of where the CDR3 ends, so the germline J gene completes it. This chain joins TRBV7-3 and TRBJ1-1; possibly TRBD1 for D (6 bases). Trimming shortened V by 6 bases and J by 5 bases, and 16 bases separated the two germline ends. Germline V gives CDR1 SGHTA, CDR2 FQGTGA. The CDR3 covers 14 residues. The sequenced part of the CDR3 DNA is TGTGCCAGCAGTCTGGGACCAGGGGAGACTGAA. This codes for CASSLGPGETE. The full CDR3 is CASSLGPGETEAFF.

About this clone: The read falls 3 residues short of the CDR3 end, and the missing part is taken from the germline J gene. The chain has TRBV19 and TRBJ2-5; 10 bases are shared with TRBD1. The CDR3 is 15 residues long. J lost 1 base, V lost 3 bases, and 2 bases had no gene match. Germline CDR1 LNHDA, CDR2 SQIVND (reference sequence). The CDR3 is CASSMGQGLQETQYF. Partial CDR3 DNA: TGTGCCAGTAGTATGGGACAGGGGCTCCAAGAGACC.

To note about this clone: The CDR3 end lies 3 residues beyond the end of the read and is filled in from the germline J gene. The chain employs TRBV27 and TRBJ2-5; 9 bases are shared with TRBD2. Germline V gene lookup returns CDR1 MNHEY and CDR2 SMNVEV (reference sequence). The CDR3 is 15 amino acids. V shed 6 bases and J 4 bases; nucleotides not matched to a gene: 9. The sequenced part of the CDR3 DNA is TGTGCCAGCAGGATAGGACTAGCGCTGGGAGAGACC. Translated: CASRIGLALGET. The CDR3 in full is CASRIGLALGETQYF.

Comments on this clone: The read terminates 3 residues ahead of where the CDR3 ends, so the germline J gene completes it. The rearrangement links TRBV11-2 to TRBJ1-1; 7 nucleotides agree with TRBD1. With 5 bases clipped from V and 1 base from J, the junction kept 1 base outside the gene matches. The CDR3 extends over 13 amino acids. The germline V gene has CDR1 SGHAT and CDR2 FQNNGV. CDR3 sequence: CASSRDRNTEAFF. The DNA read from the CDR3 is TGTGCCAGCAGCCGGGACAGGAACACTGAA.

Concerning this clone: The read gets to within 3 residues of the CDR3 end, and the germline J gene fills in the rest. The rearrangement links TRBV20-1 to TRBJ1-4; 11 bases are shared with TRBD1. CDR3 size: 19 residues. Germline CDR1 DFQATT, CDR2 SNEGSKA (reference sequence). Trimming cost V 3 bases and J 0 bases; bases outside gene matches: 12. CDR3: CSARAIPGQGESTNEKLFF. CDR3 bases read: TGCAGTGCTAGGGCTATACCGGGACAGGGGGAATCAACTAATGAAAAA.

This clone is medium-sized by frequency. The read terminates 3 residues ahead of where the CDR3 ends, so the germline J gene completes it. The chain joins TRBV18 to TRBJ2-3; 8 positions agree with TRBD1. J lost 8 bases, V lost 5 bases, and 6 bases had no gene match. The germline CDR1 and CDR2 sequences are KGHSH and LQKENI. This CDR3 is 13 amino acids long. The DNA read from the CDR3 is TGTGCCAGCTCAGCGACAGGGGAAGGTACG. Amino acids: CASSATGEGT. The full CDR3 protein is CASSATGEGTQYF.

A remark on this clone: The sequenced fragment ends 3 residues before the CDR3 boundary, so the rest is inferred from the germline J gene. The genes are TRBV11-2 and TRBJ2-1; D gene unclear. Germline lookup yields CDR1 SGHAT and CDR2 FQNNGV. The CDR3 runs to 11 residues. Trimming stripped 3 bases from V and 9 bases from J, with 6 bases between. CDR3 bases read: TGTGCCAGCAGCTTCGATAGTGAG. Translated: CASSFDSE. In full, the CDR3 is CASSFDSEQFF.

In the case of this clone: The CDR3 is cut off 3 residues early in the read; its end comes from the germline J gene. V is TRBV29-1 and J is TRBJ1-1, with TRBD1 identical over 7 bases. This CDR3 has 14 residues. Germline values: CDR1 SQVTM, CDR2 ANQGSEA. V shed 6 bases, J shed 2 bases, and the junction held 9 bases outside the gene matches. Partial CDR3 DNA: TGCAGCGTGGCCGGGACAGCGTTCAACACTGAA. Translating it yields CSVAGTAFNTE. The entire CDR3 is CSVAGTAFNTEAFF.

For this clone: The observed sequence ends 3 residues before the CDR3 terminus, with the missing tail filled in from the germline J gene. The rearrangement joins TRBV2 to TRBJ2-1, with 13 positions matching TRBD2. Germline V gene data show CDR1 as SNHLY and CDR2 as FYNNEI. CDR3 size: 16 residues. V gave up 6 bases and J gave up 5 bases; unmatched junction bases: 7. The sequenced CDR3 bases are TGTGCCAGCAGCCCCTCGACTAGCGGGGGGAACAATGAG. Translation: CASSPSTSGGNNE. In full, the CDR3 reads CASSPSTSGGNNEQFF.

On this clone itself: The CDR3 extends 3 residues past the end of the read, so its final part is completed from the germline J gene. The chain links TRBV2 to TRBJ2-7; 9 bases are a match to TRBD1. After removal of 11 bases from V and 6 bases from J, the junction contained 11 bases not matched to a gene. Per the germline V gene, CDR1 is SNHLY and CDR2 is FYNNEI. The CDR3 is 13 residues long. The CDR3 sequence: CAFPGQGYPEQYF. The sequenced CDR3 bases are TGTGCCTTCCCGGGACAGGGATATCCCGAG.

Concerning this clone itself: Coverage ceases 3 residues before the CDR3 finishes, and the germline J gene fills in the end. The chain uses TRBV2 and TRBJ2-2; D is undetermined. The CDR3 contains 13 residues. Trimming cost V 0 bases and J 6 bases, with 5 bases left between them. Germline CDR1 reads SNHLY; CDR2 reads FYNNEI. CDR3 DNA, as far as it was read: TGTGCCAGCAGTGAAGCCCCCGCCGGGGAG. It translates to CASSEAPAGE. The full CDR3 sequence reads CASSEAPAGELFF. The entire variable domain, with the rest obtained from reference TRBV2 and TRBJ2-2, is as follows: EPEVTQTPSHQVTQMGQEVILRCVPISNHLYFYWYRQILGQKVEFLVSFYNNEISEKSEIFDDQFSVERPDGSNFTLKIRSTKLEDSAMYFCASSEAPAGELFFGEGSRLTVL.

About this clone: The read falls 3 residues short of the CDR3 end, and the missing part is taken from the germline J gene. The J gene is TRBJ1-6, the V gene TRBV7-6, with no clear D. There are 18 residues in the CDR3. Germline CDR1 reads SGHVS; CDR2 reads FNYEAQ. With 5 bases removed from V and 0 bases from J, the gap between germline ends came to 17 bases. The CDR3 DNA, read in part, is TGTGCCAGCAGCCCCGTTCCCGCCAAAGGCTCCTATAATTCACCC. This encodes CASSPVPAKGSYNSP. The full CDR3 reads CASSPVPAKGSYNSPLHF. Based on the CDR3 plus reference TRBV7-6 and TRBJ1-6, the full variable domain is GAGVSQSPRYKVTKRGQDVALRCDPISGHVSLYWYRQALGQGPEFLTYFNYEAQQDKSGLPNDRFSAERPEGSISTLTIQRTEQRDSAMYRCASSPVPAKGSYNSPLHFGNGTRLTVT.

Turning to this clone: The read gets to within 3 residues of the CDR3 end, and the germline J gene fills in the rest. This chain links TRBV20-1 with TRBJ2-3, with 10 bases lining up with TRBD1. Losses at the gene ends were 6 bases for V and 2 bases for J; bases not matched to a gene: 8. CDR3 length equals 15 residues. The germline gives CDR1 DFQATT, CDR2 SNEGSKA (reference sequence). CDR3 region: CSATGDRGFTDTQYF. The sequenced CDR3 bases are TGCAGTGCGACCGGGGACAGGGGATTCACAGATACG.

About this clone: The read ends 3 residues early relative to the CDR3; the germline J gene fills the gap. The chain couples TRBV20-1 to TRBJ2-3; 14 nucleotides align to TRBD2. There are 14 residues in the CDR3. Germline-derived CDR1 and CDR2 are DFQATT and SNEGSKA (reference sequence). Incomplete CDR3 DNA: TGCAGCACCAGACTAGCGGGAGGGACAGATACG. Protein sequence: CSTRLAGGTDT. The entire CDR3 protein is CSTRLAGGTDTQYF.

As concerns this clone: The CDR3 end lies 3 residues beyond the end of the read and is filled in from the germline J gene. The chain has TRBV2 and TRBJ2-3; D remains unclear. The CDR3 is 12 residues long. CDR1 is SNHLY, CDR2 FYNNEI, per germline. Trimming took 1 base from V and 4 from J, leaving 3 bases between them. Incomplete CDR3 DNA: TGTGCCAGCAGTGAAGAGGCAGATACG. It yields the protein CASSEEADT. In full, the CDR3 is CASSEEADTQYF.

As to this clone: The CDR3 end lies 3 residues beyond the end of the read and is filled in from the germline J gene. The chain couples TRBV7-2 to TRBJ2-7; TRBD1 might be the D (6 bases). The germline V gene encodes CDR1 SGHTA and CDR2 FQGNSA. The CDR3 runs to 14 residues. The ends were cut back, 5 bases at V and 2 bases at J, with 13 bases in the middle. The chain's CDR3 is CASSPSGQTYEQYF. The CDR3 bases that were read are TGTGCCAGCAGCCCCAGCGGACAGACCTACGAG.

With regard to this clone: The read gets to within 3 residues of the CDR3 end, and the germline J gene fills in the rest. The genes are TRBV20-1 and TRBJ1-1; no definite D call. With 3 bases removed from V and 1 base from J, the gap between germline ends came to 9 bases. This CDR3 has 13 amino acids. Germline V gene lookup returns CDR1 DFQATT and CDR2 SNEGSKA (reference sequence). The sequenced part of the CDR3 DNA is TGCAGTGCTAGGCGCATACGGAACACTGAA. Translation: CSARRIRNTE. The whole CDR3 reads CSARRIRNTEAFF.